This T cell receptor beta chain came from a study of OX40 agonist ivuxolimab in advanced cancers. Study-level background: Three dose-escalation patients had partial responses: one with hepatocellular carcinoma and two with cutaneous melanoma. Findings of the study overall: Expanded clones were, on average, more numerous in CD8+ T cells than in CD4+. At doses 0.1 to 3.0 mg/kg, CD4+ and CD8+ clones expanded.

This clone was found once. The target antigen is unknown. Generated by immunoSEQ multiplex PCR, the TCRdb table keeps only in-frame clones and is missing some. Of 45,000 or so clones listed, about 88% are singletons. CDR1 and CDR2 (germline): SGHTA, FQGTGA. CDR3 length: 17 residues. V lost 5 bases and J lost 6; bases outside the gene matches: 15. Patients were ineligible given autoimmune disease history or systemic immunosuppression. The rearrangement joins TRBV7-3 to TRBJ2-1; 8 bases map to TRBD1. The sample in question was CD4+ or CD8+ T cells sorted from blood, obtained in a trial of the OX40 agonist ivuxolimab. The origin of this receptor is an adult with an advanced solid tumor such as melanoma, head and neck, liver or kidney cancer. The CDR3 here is CASSLKARGTGGNEQFF. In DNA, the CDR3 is TGTGCCAGCAGCCTCAAAGCTCGTGGGACAGGCGGCAATGAGCAGTTCTTC.